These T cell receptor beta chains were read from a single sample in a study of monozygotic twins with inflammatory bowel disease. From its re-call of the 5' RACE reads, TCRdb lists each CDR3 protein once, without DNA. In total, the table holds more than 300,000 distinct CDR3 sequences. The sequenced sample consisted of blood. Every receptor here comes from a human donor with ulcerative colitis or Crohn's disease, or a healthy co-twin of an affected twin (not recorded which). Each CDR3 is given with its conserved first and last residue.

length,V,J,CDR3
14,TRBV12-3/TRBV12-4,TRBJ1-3,CASSRTASGNTIYF
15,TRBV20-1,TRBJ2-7,CSARGQGGRYYEQYF
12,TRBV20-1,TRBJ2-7,CSARDVRGEQYF
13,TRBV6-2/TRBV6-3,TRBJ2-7,CASSTTPLYEQYF
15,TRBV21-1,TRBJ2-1,CASSKALFACNEQFF
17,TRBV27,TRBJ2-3,CASKRVGGGGYTDTQYF
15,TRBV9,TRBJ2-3,CVSSVAGGHEDTQYF
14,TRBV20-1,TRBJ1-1,CSARGGVGNTEAFF
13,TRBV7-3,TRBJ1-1,CASSLRGLTEAFF
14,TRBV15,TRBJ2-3,CATSTTGGPDTQYF
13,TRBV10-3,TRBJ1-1,CAISDREATEAFF
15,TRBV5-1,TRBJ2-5,CASSLAASGGETQYF
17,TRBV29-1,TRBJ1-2,CSVEGGTGQGTGYGYTF
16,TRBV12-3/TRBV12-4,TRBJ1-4,CASSPQAQGAGEKLFF
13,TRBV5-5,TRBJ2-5,CASSLPGQETQYF
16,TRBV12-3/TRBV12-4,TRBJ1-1,CASSFYTGTKNTEAFF
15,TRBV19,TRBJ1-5,CASSIGQYSNQPQHF
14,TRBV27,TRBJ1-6,CASSETRLNSPLHF
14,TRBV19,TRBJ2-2,CASSTAWSTGELFF
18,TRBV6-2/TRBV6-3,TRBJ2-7,CASSYPSPFARPSYEQYF
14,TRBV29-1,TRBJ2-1,CSAYGTATYNEQFF
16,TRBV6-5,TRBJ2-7,CASSYRAGQGTHEQYF